The 11 T cell receptor beta chains given below trace back to one sample, sequenced in a study of blood T cell repertoires in COVID-19. This table comes from immunoSEQ multiplex PCR, and its TCRdb copy is limited to in-frame clones, with some not included. The table has 63,000 or so clones, about three quarters seen once; the top ten hold around 9.2%. The specimen was peripheral blood. These receptors originate from a human donor in a cohort sampled during active COVID-19.

V is TRBV19 and J is TRBJ2-3; 8 nucleotides match TRBD2. Unmatched junction bases numbered 0, after V lost 4 bases and J lost 0 bases. Germline V gives CDR1 LNHDA, CDR2 SQIVND (reference sequence). This CDR3 is 14 amino acids long. The CDR3 coding sequence is TGTGCCAGTAGTACTAGCGGGAGCACAGATACGCAGTATTTT. It specifies CASSTSGSTDTQYF.

The V call is TRBV3-1 (or the pseudogene TRBV3-2), the J call TRBJ2-5; D is unclear. The CDR3 covers 11 residues. V dropped 6 bases and J dropped 2 bases, with 4 bases sitting between them. The germline gives CDR1 LGHDT, CDR2 YNNKEL (reference sequence). The CDR3 DNA is TGTGCCAGCAGTAATCAAGAGACCCAGTACTTC. Its protein product is CASSNQETQYF.

CDR3 DNA sequence: TGTGCCAGCGGCAACAGCTACGAGCAGTACTTC. It is translated as CASGNSYEQYF. This chain connects TRBV2 to TRBJ2-7; D remains ambiguous. The V and J ends lost 8 bases and 3 bases respectively, with 8 bases between them. Germline V gene lookup returns CDR1 SNHLY and CDR2 FYNNEI. The CDR3 extends over 11 amino acids.

The chain links TRBV5-1 to TRBJ1-1; possible D gene TRBD1, 5 bases. The CDR3 consists of 14 residues. V dropped 3 bases and J dropped 3 bases, with 12 bases sitting between them. The germline V gene has CDR1 SGHRS and CDR2 YFSETQ. In DNA, the CDR3 is TGCGCCAGCAGCTGGCAGGGTCGGGACACTGAAGCTTTCTTT. As protein: CASSWQGRDTEAFF.

V and J are TRBV11-2 and TRBJ1-5, with 7 positions matching TRBD1. The CDR3 covers 16 residues. V trimming: 6 bases; J trimming: 4 bases; junction bases outside the gene matches: 12. Germline CDR1 is SGHAT and CDR2 is FQNNGV. The CDR3 nucleotides read TGTGCCAGCAGTCAAGGTAGGGAACAGGGGAATCAGCCCCAGCATTTT. Protein: CASSQGREQGNQPQHF.

Here the CDR3 DNA reads TGTGCCAGCAGCACAAATGGACTAGTCGCGGGCTCTGAGCAGTTCTTC. Protein: CASSTNGLVAGSEQFF. The chain combines TRBV7-6 with TRBJ2-1; 7 bases match TRBD2. Trimming at V came to 5 bases and at J to 9 bases, leaving 16 bases not matched to a gene. Germline V lookup: CDR1 SGHVS, CDR2 FNYEAQ. CDR3 length: 16 residues.

The chain employs TRBV19 and TRBJ2-7; the match to TRBD1 covers 7 bases. The CDR3 contains 16 residues. Per germline, CDR1 LNHDA and CDR2 SQIVND (reference sequence). Unmatched junction bases numbered 14, after V lost 5 bases and J lost 4 bases. CDR3 in amino acids: CASSGAGTVGRYEQYF. The CDR3 nucleotides read TGTGCCAGTAGTGGGGCCGGGACAGTCGGTAGGTACGAGCAGTACTTC.

The chain has TRBV13 and TRBJ2-7; tentative D call: TRBD2 (6 bases). Germline V gene lookup returns CDR1 PRHDT and CDR2 FYEKMQ (reference sequence). The CDR3 consists of 15 residues. V dropped 4 bases and J dropped 2 bases, with 15 bases sitting between them. The CDR3 sequence is CASSSPIRGTYEQYF. Here the CDR3 DNA reads TGTGCCAGCAGCTCCCCGATCCGGGGGACCTACGAGCAGTACTTC.

The table lists this clone with a few counts. The gene calls are TRBV27 and TRBJ2-2; possibly TRBD2 for D (6 bases). The V gene's germline CDR1 is MNHEY and CDR2 SMNVEV (reference sequence). There are 14 residues in the CDR3. V was pared by 9 bases and J by 6 bases, with 17 bases between. CDR3 loop: CASKPGLVAGELFF. Here the CDR3 DNA reads TGTGCCAGTAAGCCGGGACTTGTGGCCGGGGAGCTGTTTTTT.

Note on this clone: Within the sample, other DNA sequences also encode this same CDR3. The chain is built from TRBV6-5 and TRBJ1-1; D might be TRBD1 (6 bases). The V end was cut by 7 bases, the J end by 7 bases, with 13 bases between. The CDR3 length is 12 residues. Germline loops: CDR1 MNHEY, CDR2 SVGAGI. DNA for the CDR3: TGTGCCAGCACCAAGGGGGAGGGTGAAGCTTTCTTT. Translation: CASTKGEGEAFF.

The chain recombines TRBV6-6 with TRBJ1-1, with 7 bases identical to TRBD1. This CDR3 region has 12 residues. Trimming cost V 4 bases and J 9 bases; bases outside gene matches: 5. The germline V gene encodes CDR1 MNHNY and CDR2 SVGAGI (reference sequence). The CDR3 bases are TGTGCCAGCAGTTTCGGACAGGAAAAAGCTTTCTTT. It specifies CASSFGQEKAFF.